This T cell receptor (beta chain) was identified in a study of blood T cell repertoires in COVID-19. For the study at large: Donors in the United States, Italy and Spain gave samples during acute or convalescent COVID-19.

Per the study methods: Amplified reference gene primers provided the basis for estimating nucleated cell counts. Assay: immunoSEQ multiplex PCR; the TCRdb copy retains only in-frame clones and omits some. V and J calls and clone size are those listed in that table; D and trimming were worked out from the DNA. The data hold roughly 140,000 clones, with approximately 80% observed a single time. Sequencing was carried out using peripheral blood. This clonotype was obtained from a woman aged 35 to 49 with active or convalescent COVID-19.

The CDR3 sequence is CASSQDRAGGYSGANVLTF. In DNA form, the CDR3 reads TGTGCCAGCAGCCAGGATAGGGCAGGGGGCTACTCTGGGGCCAACGTCCTGACTTTC. This rearrangement joins TRBV4-2 to TRBJ2-6, with 8 bases aligning to TRBD1. V lost 3 bases, J lost 0 bases, and 10 bases stayed unmatched. This CDR3 has 19 amino acids. Germline CDR1 LGHNA, CDR2 YNFKEQ.